Here is one TCR beta chain with its context. This clonotype was picked up a small number of times. Its antigen is still unknown. The input lacks base qualities; no much larger clone sits a single base away. The data originate from a study of T-cell memory formation after mild COVID-19 (dated by TCRdb to 2020 to 2023). In terms of the full investigation: TCR sequence clusters from the two donors were found to be largely donor specific. In a couple of donors, T-cell clones that expanded and contracted after mild COVID-19 were tracked by sequencing TCRalpha and TCRbeta repertoires over time. Two young, previously healthy adult volunteers, one female and one male, were included in the cohort. Points the paper makes about the study in general: Only two mild cases were covered by the study, and larger cohorts that include severe cases with pre-infection samples were considered necessary. The detection of some responding clones in pre-infection memory suggests that pre-existing cross-reactive memory T cells joined the SARS-CoV-2 response. Contracting CD4+ clones were located mainly in the CM and EM memory subsets, whereas CD8+ clones were found to be enriched in EMRA. SARS-CoV-2 specificity was not confirmed for the second-wave clones peaking on day 37. Balanced CD4/CD8 phenotypes were observed for clones contracting from day 15 to 85, whereas a bias towards CD4+ was observed for a second wave of clones expanding from day 15 to 37.

Ficoll-Paque density gradient centrifugation was the method used to isolate PBMCs. The sequencer was an Illumina NovaSeq 6000. Using 5'RACE with constant-segment primers, TCRalpha and TCRbeta cDNA libraries were constructed, with sample barcodes and unique molecular identifiers added in the process. RNA was extracted from every sample with Trizol reagent. Library amplification was performed in two PCR steps, and a second sample barcode and Illumina TruSeq adapters were introduced in the second step. The libraries were sequenced on an Illumina NovaSeq using 2 x 150 bp paired-end reads. The source study handled its data this way. With migec v1.2.7, reads were demultiplexed and then collapsed into UMI-guided consensus sequences. Using mixcr v2.1.11, UMI consensuses were aligned to TRA and TRB V and J templates and then assembled into clonotypes. A clonotype was counted as expanded or contracted only if both edgeR and NoisET called the change significant, with noise models trained on biological replicates. For edgeR calls, the thresholds were a false discovery rate-adjusted p below 0.01 and a log2 fold-change of 1. As an exploratory analysis of dynamics, max-normalized trajectories of the 1000 most abundant clonotypes were examined with PCA combined with hierarchical clustering. Separately sequenced CD4+ and CD8+ repertoires were used to assign the CD4 or CD8 phenotype of responding clones. The raw public reads went through TCRdb reprocessing: fastp at Q25, MiXCR clone calling, in-frame beta chains kept. Each CDR3 protein appears once, grouped with its most common genes and DNA. These V and J calls derive from TCRdb rather than the authors' analysis. The sample data list 350,000 to 450,000 distinct CDR3 sequences, and 20% to 30% of these were observed just once. The ten largest clones capture around 8.8% of the sample.

The CDR3 numbers 14 residues from cysteine through phenylalanine. Only the CDR3 region is kept as DNA, spanning 42 bases read in frame from base 1. From the germline V gene, CDR1 is MGHRA and CDR2 is YSYEKL. The trim is 0 bases for V and 4 bases for J, with a gap of 9 bases between the germline ends. The chain links TRBV4-1 with TRBJ1-2; TRBD1 is perhaps the D gene, given 6 matching bases. Input material: PBMCs or a T cell subset sorted from them (not recorded which). This TCR was recovered from an adult woman who had mild COVID-19 (a few samples of this study predate the infection). The sample titles of this study are shuffled in the database, so cell type and time point are left out; the donor was told from shared clones. For the CDR3, the sequence is CASSQEEGGYGYTF. The DNA reads as follows: TGCGCCAGCAGCCAAGAGGAGGGGGGCTATGGCTACACCTTC.